This T cell receptor (beta chain) is drawn from a study of control samples from healthy donors and cancer patients. V trimming: 1 base; J trimming: 9 bases; junction bases outside the gene matches: 6. This CDR3 comprises 15 residues. Germline lookup yields CDR1 MGHRA and CDR2 YSYEKL. Sequencing used immunoSEQ multiplex PCR; TCRdb keeps in-frame clones, though not all of them. The sample contains about 170,000 clones, about 90% of which appear only once. The sequencing sample was made of blood. The clonotype originates from a woman aged 25 to 39 in good health. The chain carries TRBV4-1 and TRBJ1-6, with TRBD1 matching over 7 bases. The CDR3 DNA is TGCGCCAGCAGCCAAGGGCAGGGGGTCGGTTCACCCCTCCACTTT. Protein product: CASSQGQGVGSPLHF.